One and the same sample provided the 2 T cell receptor beta chains below, sequenced in a study of T-cell reconstitution after alpha-beta-depleted transplantation in children. The authors prepared the TCRbeta library with unique molecular identifiers. MiXCR, applied by TCRdb to the PCR reads, yields one record per CDR3 protein. Seen here are about 590,000 distinct CDR3 sequences, over 10% observed once, and the top ten hold around 2%. The specimen was PBMCs, mostly from graft donor cells, collected 360 days after TCRalphabeta/CD19-depleted stem cell transplant. These receptors were collected from a male patient younger than 18 who had a stem cell transplant for acute myeloid leukemia, so the T cells may come from the graft donor.

This clonotype was counted a few times. The V gene is TRBV4-2, the J gene TRBJ2-5, with 8 bases that match TRBD2. The CDR3 sequence is 16 residues long. The V gene end was trimmed by 0 bases and the J gene end by 2 bases; junction bases not matched to a gene: 5. CDR1 and CDR2 from the germline V gene are LGHNA and YNFKEQ. CDR3: CASSQEGGRRQETQYF. The CDR3 DNA is TGTGCCAGCAGCCAAGAGGGCGGGAGGAGACAAGAGACCCAGTACTTC.

The V call is TRBV20-1, the J call TRBJ2-4, with 8 nucleotides matching TRBD2. The CDR3 is 17 amino acids. In germline, CDR1 is DFQATT, CDR2 SNEGSKA (reference sequence). V was clipped by 0 bases and J by 1 base; unmatched bases: 8. CDR3 nucleotides: TGCAGTGCTAGAGATTTTAGCGGGATAATGGCCAAAAACATTCAGTACTTC. This sequence encodes CSARDFSGIMAKNIQYF.